One TCR beta chain is described in this entry. Method: immunoSEQ multiplex PCR; TCRdb's copy keeps in-frame clones and lacks some. The sample comprises some 1 million clones, around 75% of which are singletons, and roughly 1.5% rests with the top ten. The data are from a study of shared clonotypes between healthy human individuals. Trimming removed 7 bases at V and 1 base at J, with 10 bases between. Per the germline V gene, CDR1 is MNHNY and CDR2 is SVGAGI (reference sequence). CDR3 length: 13 amino acids. The receptor was isolated from a man aged 18 to 29 in good health. The sequenced sample consisted of memory CD4+ T cells sorted from blood. Subset given: CD45RA-negative fraction. The chain joins TRBV6-6 to TRBJ1-1; D not certain. This CDR3 is CASKKEANTEAFF. CDR3 DNA sequence: TGTGCCAGCAAGAAGGAGGCGAACACTGAAGCTTTCTTT.